The 8 T cell receptor beta chains below come from one sample, sequenced in a study of blood T cell repertoires in COVID-19. The table came from immunoSEQ multiplex PCR; TCRdb's copy has only in-frame clones and leaves some out. The table has roughly 300,000 clones, 65% to 90% seen once. Input material: peripheral blood. The origin of the receptors is a human donor in a cohort sampled during active COVID-19.

This clone was recorded a few times. The V and J genes are TRBV7-9 and TRBJ2-7; D ambiguous. Germline values: CDR1 SEHNR, CDR2 FQNEAQ (reference sequence). V lost 5 bases to trimming and J lost 7 bases, with 9 bases between them. CDR3 length: 11 amino acids. CDR3 region: CASSPQAEQYF. For the CDR3, the DNA is TGTGCCAGCAGCCCTCAGGCTGAGCAGTACTTC.

V and J are TRBV6-6 and TRBJ2-2, with 8 bases lining up with TRBD2. V dropped 2 bases and J dropped 1; count of bases not matched to a gene: 3. The CDR3 totals 16 residues. Germline V gene data show CDR1 as MNHNY and CDR2 as SVGAGI (reference sequence). The CDR3 bases are TGTGCCAGCAGTTACCCCAGCGGGAGGAACACCGGGGAGCTGTTTTTT. This encodes CASSYPSGRNTGELFF.

The J gene is TRBJ1-2, the V gene TRBV6-5, with D tentatively TRBD1 (5 bases). Trimming left V 6 bases short and J 8 bases short, with 10 bases between. The CDR3 has 11 residues. CDR1 is MNHEY, CDR2 SVGAGI, per germline. DNA of the CDR3: TGTGCCAGCAGGTTCAACAGGGGCTACACCTTC. Translated: CASRFNRGYTF.

This clone has only one observation. The rearrangement joins TRBV19 to TRBJ1-2; 8 bases line up with TRBD1. Germline lookup yields CDR1 LNHDA and CDR2 SQIVND (reference sequence). The CDR3 extends over 13 amino acids. V trimming: 8 bases; J trimming: 8 bases; junction bases outside the gene matches: 10. The CDR3 reads CASGGTGYGGYTF. The CDR3 DNA is TGTGCCAGTGGAGGGACAGGTTACGGGGGCTACACCTTC. The full variable domain, completed using reference TRBV19 and TRBJ1-2, is DGGITQSPKYLFRKEGQNVTLSCEQNLNHDAMYWYRQDPGQGLRLIYYSQIVNDFQKGDIAEGYSVSREKKESFPLTVTSAQKNPTAFYLCASGGTGYGGYTFGSGTRLTVV.

The CDR3 loop reads CASSGLGAKKINEQFF. CDR3 nucleotide sequence: TGTGCCAGCAGTGGGCTTGGGGCTAAAAAGATCAATGAGCAGTTCTTC. The chain joins TRBV25-1 to TRBJ2-1, with D possibly TRBD1 on 5 matching bases. The CDR3 is 16 amino acids. Germline CDR1 reads MGHDK; CDR2 reads SYGVNS. V dropped 4 bases and J dropped 6 bases, with 19 bases sitting between them.

The rearrangement joins TRBV5-1 to TRBJ2-1; 7 positions agree with TRBD1. The trim removed 4 bases at V and 2 bases at J, leaving 3 bases unmatched. Germline lookup yields CDR1 SGHRS and CDR2 YFSETQ. The CDR3 spans 14 residues. In DNA form, the CDR3 reads TGCGCCAGCAGCCCGGGACAGACCTACAATGAGCAGTTCTTC. It translates to CASSPGQTYNEQFF.

The chain recombines TRBV5-4 with TRBJ2-3; D ambiguous. This CDR3 region has 13 residues. Germline V gene lookup returns CDR1 SGHNT and CDR2 YYREEE (reference sequence). The ends were cut back, 6 bases at V and 3 bases at J, with 11 bases in the middle. DNA for the CDR3: TGTGCCAGCACTCAGTCTTGGACAGATACGCAGTATTTT. Translating it yields CASTQSWTDTQYF.

This chain connects TRBV28 to TRBJ2-1, with D unresolved. The CDR3 loop spans 12 amino acids. Per germline, CDR1 MDHEN and CDR2 SYDVKM. V was cut by 2 bases and J by 9 bases, with 8 bases left in between. CDR3 DNA: TGTGCCAGCAGTTTACCTCTCAGTGAGCAGTTCTTC. Protein: CASSLPLSEQFF.